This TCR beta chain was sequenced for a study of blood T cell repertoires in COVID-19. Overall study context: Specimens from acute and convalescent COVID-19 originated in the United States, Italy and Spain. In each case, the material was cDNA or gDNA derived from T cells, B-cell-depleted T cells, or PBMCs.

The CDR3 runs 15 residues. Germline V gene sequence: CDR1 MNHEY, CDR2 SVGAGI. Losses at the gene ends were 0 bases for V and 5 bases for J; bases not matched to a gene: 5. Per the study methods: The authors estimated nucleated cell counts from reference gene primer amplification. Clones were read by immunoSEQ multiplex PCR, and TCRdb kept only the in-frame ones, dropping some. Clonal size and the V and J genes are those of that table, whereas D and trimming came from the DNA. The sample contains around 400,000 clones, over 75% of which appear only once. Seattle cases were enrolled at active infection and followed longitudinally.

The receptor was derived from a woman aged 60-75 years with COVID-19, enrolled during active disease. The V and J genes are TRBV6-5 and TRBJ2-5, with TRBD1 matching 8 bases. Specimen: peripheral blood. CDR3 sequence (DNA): TGTGCCAGCAGTTACTCATCAGGGGGCCTGGAGACCCAGTACTTC. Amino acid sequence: CASSYSSGGLETQYF.